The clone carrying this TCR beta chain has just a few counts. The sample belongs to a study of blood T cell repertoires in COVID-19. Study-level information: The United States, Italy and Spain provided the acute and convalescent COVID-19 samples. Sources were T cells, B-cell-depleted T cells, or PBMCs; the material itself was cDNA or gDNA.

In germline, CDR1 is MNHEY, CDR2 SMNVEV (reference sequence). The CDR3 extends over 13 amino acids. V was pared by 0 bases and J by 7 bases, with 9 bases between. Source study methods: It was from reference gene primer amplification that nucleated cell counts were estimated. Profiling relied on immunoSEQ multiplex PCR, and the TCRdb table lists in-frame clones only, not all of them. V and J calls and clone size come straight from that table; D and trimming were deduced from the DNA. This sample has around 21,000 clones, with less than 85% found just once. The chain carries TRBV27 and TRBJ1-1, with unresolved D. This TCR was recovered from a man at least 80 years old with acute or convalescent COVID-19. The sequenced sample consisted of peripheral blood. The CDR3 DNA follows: TGTGCCAGCAGTTTATCGCCACAGTTTGAAGCTTTCTTT. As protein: CASSLSPQFEAFF.